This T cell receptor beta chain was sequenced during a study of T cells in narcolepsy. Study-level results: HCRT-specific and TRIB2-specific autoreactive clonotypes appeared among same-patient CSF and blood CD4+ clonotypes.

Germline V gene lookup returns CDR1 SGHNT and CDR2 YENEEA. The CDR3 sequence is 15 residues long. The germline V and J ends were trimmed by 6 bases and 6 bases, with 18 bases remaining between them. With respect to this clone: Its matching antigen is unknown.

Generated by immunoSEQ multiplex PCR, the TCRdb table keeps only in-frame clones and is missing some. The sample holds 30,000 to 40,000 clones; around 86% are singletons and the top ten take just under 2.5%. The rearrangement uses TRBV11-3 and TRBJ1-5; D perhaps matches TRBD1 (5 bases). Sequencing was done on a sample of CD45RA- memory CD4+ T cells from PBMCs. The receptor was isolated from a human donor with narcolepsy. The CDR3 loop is CASSPSPGSGQPQHF. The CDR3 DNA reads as TGTGCCAGCAGTCCGTCCCCAGGGAGTGGTCAGCCCCAGCATTTT.